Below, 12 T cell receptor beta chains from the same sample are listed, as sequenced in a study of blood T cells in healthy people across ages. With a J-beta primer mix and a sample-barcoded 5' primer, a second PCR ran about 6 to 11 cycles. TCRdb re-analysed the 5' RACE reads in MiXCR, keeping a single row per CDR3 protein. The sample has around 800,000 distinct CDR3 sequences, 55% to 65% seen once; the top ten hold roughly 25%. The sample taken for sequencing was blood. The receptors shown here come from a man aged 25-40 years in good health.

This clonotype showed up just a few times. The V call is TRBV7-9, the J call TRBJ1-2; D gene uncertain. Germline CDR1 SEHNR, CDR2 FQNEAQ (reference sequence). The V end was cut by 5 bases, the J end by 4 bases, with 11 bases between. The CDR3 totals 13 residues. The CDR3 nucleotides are TGTGCCAGCAGCGACGCCCGGGGCTATGGCTACACCTTC. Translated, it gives CASSDARGYGYTF.

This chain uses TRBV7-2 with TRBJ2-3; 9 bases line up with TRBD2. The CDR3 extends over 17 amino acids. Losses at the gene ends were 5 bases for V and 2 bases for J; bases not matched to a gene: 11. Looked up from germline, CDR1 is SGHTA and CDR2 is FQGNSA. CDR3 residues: CASSQRRAGGSTDTQYF. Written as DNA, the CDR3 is TGTGCCAGCAGCCAGCGACGAGCGGGGGGATCCACAGATACGCAGTATTTT.

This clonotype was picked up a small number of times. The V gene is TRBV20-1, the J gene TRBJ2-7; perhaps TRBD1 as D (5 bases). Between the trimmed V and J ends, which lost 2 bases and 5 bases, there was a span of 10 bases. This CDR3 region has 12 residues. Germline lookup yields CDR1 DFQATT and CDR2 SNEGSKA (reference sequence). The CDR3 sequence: CSARFRGHEQYF. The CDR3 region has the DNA TGCAGTGCTAGATTTAGGGGTCACGAGCAGTACTTC.

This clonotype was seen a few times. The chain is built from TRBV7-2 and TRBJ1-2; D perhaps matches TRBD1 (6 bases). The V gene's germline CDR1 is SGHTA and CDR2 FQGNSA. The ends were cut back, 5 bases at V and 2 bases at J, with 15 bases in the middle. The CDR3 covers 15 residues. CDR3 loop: CASSLDGGRNYGYTF. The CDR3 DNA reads TGTGCCAGCAGCCTAGACGGGGGGCGCAACTATGGCTACACCTTC.

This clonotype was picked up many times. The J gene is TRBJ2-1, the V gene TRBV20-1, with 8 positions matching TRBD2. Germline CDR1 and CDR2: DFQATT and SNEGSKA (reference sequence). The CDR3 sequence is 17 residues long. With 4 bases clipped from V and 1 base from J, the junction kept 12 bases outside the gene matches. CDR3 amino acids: CSATLAGPVQSYNEQFF. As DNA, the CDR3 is TGCAGTGCTACCCTAGCGGGCCCTGTGCAGTCCTACAATGAGCAGTTCTTC.

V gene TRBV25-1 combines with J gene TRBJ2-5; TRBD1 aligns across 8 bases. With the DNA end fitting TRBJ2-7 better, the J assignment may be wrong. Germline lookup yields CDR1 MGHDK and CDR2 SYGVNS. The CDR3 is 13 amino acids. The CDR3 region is CASSARQGYEQYF. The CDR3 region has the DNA TGTGCCAGCAGTGCCCGACAGGGGTACGAGCAGTACTTC.

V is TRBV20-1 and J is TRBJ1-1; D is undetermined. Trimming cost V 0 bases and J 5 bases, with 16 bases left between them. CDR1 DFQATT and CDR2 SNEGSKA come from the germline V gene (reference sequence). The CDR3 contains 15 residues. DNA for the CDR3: TGCAGTGCTAGAGATGGAACCGGGATCGGAACTGAAGCTTTCTTT. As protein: CSARDGTGIGTEAFF.

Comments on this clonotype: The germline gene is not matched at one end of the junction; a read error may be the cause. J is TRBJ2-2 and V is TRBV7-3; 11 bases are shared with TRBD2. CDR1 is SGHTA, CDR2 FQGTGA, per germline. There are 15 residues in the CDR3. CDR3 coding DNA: TGTGCCAGCAGCTTATTAGCGGGGGGGACCGCGGAGCTGTTTTTT. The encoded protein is CASSLLAGGTAELFF.

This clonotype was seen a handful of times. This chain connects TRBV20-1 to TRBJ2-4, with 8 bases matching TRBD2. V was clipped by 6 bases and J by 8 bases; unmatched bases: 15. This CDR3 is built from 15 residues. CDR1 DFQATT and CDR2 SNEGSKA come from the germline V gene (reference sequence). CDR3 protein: CSARRDGGADYIQYF. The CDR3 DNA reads TGCAGTGCCAGAAGGGACGGGGGGGCGGATTACATTCAGTACTTC.

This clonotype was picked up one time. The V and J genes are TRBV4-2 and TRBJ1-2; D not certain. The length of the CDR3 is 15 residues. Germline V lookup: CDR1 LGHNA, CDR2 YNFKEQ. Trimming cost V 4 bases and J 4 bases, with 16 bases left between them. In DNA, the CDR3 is TGTGCCAGCAGCCCCCCAGACACGCCCGGCTATGGCTACACCTTC. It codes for CASSPPDTPGYGYTF.

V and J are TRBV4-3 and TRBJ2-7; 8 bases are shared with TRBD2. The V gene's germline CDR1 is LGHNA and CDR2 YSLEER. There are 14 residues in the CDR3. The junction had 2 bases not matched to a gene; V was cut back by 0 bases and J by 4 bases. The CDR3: CASSQELAVYEQYF. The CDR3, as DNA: TGCGCCAGCAGCCAAGAACTAGCGGTATACGAGCAGTACTTC.

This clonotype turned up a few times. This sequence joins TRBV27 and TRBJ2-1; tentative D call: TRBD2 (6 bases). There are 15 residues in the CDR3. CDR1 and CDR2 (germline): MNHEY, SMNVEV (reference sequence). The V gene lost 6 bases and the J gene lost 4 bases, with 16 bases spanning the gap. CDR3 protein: CASRSGAGRYNEQFF. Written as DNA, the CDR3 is TGTGCCAGCAGATCTGGGGCAGGGAGGTACAATGAGCAGTTCTTC.